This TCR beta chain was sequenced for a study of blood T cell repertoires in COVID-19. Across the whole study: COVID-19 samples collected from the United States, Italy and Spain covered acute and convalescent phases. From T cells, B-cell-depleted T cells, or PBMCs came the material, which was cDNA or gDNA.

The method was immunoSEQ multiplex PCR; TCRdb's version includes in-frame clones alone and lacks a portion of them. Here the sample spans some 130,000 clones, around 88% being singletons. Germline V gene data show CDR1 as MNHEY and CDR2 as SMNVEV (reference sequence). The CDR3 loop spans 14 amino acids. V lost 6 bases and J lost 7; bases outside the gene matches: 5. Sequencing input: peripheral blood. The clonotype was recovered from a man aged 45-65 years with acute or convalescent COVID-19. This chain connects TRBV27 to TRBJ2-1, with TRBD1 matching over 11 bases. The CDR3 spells CASSPGQGENEQFF. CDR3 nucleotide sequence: TGTGCCAGCAGCCCGGGACAGGGGGAGAATGAGCAGTTCTTC.